This entry lists 28 T cell receptor beta chains sequenced from one sample in a study of shared clonotypes between healthy human individuals. Some clones are missing from TCRdb's copy, which holds only in-frame ones; the method was immunoSEQ multiplex PCR. This sample has roughly 2.4 million clones, with 90% to 96% found just once. Sequenced material: naive CD4+ T cells sorted from blood. Subset in this sample: CD45RA+ positively selected. All receptors come from a man aged 18 to 29 in good health.

Concerning this clone itself: This specimen includes other DNA sequences encoding the same CDR3. The chain recombines TRBV4-3 with TRBJ2-1; TRBD1 matches at 9 bases. The trim removed 4 bases at V and 1 base at J, leaving 2 bases unmatched. Germline V gene data show CDR1 as LGHNA and CDR2 as YSLEER. The CDR3 covers 15 residues. CDR3 bases: TGCGCCAGCAGCCCGGGACAGGGTTCCTACAATGAGCAGTTCTTC. Its protein product is CASSPGQGSYNEQFF.

Comment on this clone: The sample contains more than one DNA sequence encoding this CDR3. This chain connects TRBV5-1 to TRBJ2-7; tentatively, D is TRBD1 or TRBD2 (5 bases each). The V gene lost 4 bases and the J gene lost 0 bases, with 11 bases spanning the gap. The length of the CDR3 is 14 residues. CDR1 is SGHRS, CDR2 YFSETQ, per germline. This CDR3 is CASSPEGSSYEQYF. The CDR3 DNA reads as TGCGCCAGCAGCCCAGAGGGGAGCTCCTACGAGCAGTACTTC.

The chain uses TRBV6-5 and TRBJ1-1, with TRBD1 identical over 10 bases. This CDR3 contains 14 residues. CDR1 is MNHEY, CDR2 SVGAGI, per germline. Unmatched junction bases numbered 6, after V lost 5 bases and J lost 6 bases. In DNA, the CDR3 is TGTGCCAGCAGTAGGGGACAGGGGATGGCTGAAGCTTTCTTT. This gives the protein CASSRGQGMAEAFF.

The genes are TRBV6-1 and TRBJ1-6; no reliable D call. Per germline, CDR1 MNHNS and CDR2 SASEGT. The CDR3 consists of 13 residues. Trimming pared 9 bases from V and 8 bases from J, leaving 14 bases between. This CDR3 is CASLAGRHSPLHF. CDR3 sequence (DNA): TGTGCCAGTTTAGCCGGTAGGCATTCACCCCTCCACTTT.

For the CDR3, the DNA is TGTGCCAGCAGTGAAGTCGGGGGTGAGGGCTATGGCTACACCTTC. It encodes CASSEVGGEGYGYTF. V is TRBV6-1 and J is TRBJ1-2; tentative D call: TRBD1 (5 bases). The CDR3 is 15 residues long. Trimming stripped 1 base from V and 4 bases from J, with 13 bases between. CDR1 and CDR2 from the germline V gene are MNHNS and SASEGT.

V is TRBV4-1 and J is TRBJ2-5, with 8 bases aligning to TRBD2. V shed 4 bases, J shed 2 bases, and the junction held 3 bases outside the gene matches. Germline V gives CDR1 MGHRA, CDR2 YSYEKL. CDR3 size: 14 residues. CDR3 in DNA: TGCGCCAGCAGCCGTAGCGGGGTACAAGAGACCCAGTACTTC. Encoded protein: CASSRSGVQETQYF.

This clone was counted a single time. The chain couples TRBV7-2 to TRBJ2-5, with D perhaps TRBD1 or TRBD2 (6 bases each). Trimming took 1 base from V and 4 from J, leaving 13 bases between them. Germline V CDR1 and CDR2: SGHTA, FQGNSA. The CDR3 extends over 15 amino acids. The CDR3 sequence: CASSLGGAQAETQYF. The CDR3 bases are TGTGCCAGCAGCTTAGGGGGGGCACAGGCAGAGACCCAGTACTTC. The whole variable domain, filled in from reference TRBV7-2 and TRBJ2-5, reads GAGVSQSPSNKVTEKGKDVELRCDPISGHTALYWYRQSLGQGLEFLIYFQGNSAPDKSGLPSDRFSAERTGGSVSTLTIQRTQQEDSAVYLCASSLGGAQAETQYFGPGTRLLVL.

This sequence joins TRBV5-1 and TRBJ2-3; D is unclear. CDR3 length: 14 amino acids. Trimming pared 5 bases from V and 0 bases from J, leaving 10 bases between. CDR1 is SGHRS, CDR2 YFSETQ, per germline. In nucleotides, the CDR3 is TGCGCCAGCAGAGTCCAGCCTAGCACAGATACGCAGTATTTT. Protein sequence: CASRVQPSTDTQYF.

The gene calls are TRBV6-5 and TRBJ2-3; 9 nucleotides match TRBD1. The CDR3 contains 14 residues. The V gene end was trimmed by 5 bases and the J gene end by 4 bases; junction bases not matched to a gene: 4. Germline CDR1 MNHEY, CDR2 SVGAGI. CDR3 sequence: CASSDRGFSDTQYF. The CDR3 DNA reads TGTGCCAGCAGTGACAGGGGGTTTTCAGATACGCAGTATTTT.

On this clone: Other nucleotide sequences from this sample produce the same CDR3. This chain uses TRBV29-1 with TRBJ2-5; 10 nucleotides align to TRBD2. The V gene end was trimmed by 6 bases and the J gene end by 4 bases; junction bases not matched to a gene: 8. CDR3 size: 14 residues. The germline V gene has CDR1 SQVTM and CDR2 ANQGSEA. CDR3 nucleotides: TGCAGCGTGGGGGGAGCGGGAGGGTCAGAGACCCAGTACTTC. It is translated as CSVGGAGGSETQYF. The variable domain in full, completed from reference TRBV29-1 and TRBJ2-5, reads SAVISQKPSRDICQRGTSLTIQCQVDSQVTMMFWYRQQPGQSLTLIATANQGSEATYESGFVIDKFPISRPNLTFSTLTVSNMSPEDSSIYLCSVGGAGGSETQYFGPGTRLLVL.

The chain joins TRBV4-3 to TRBJ2-5, with D perhaps matching TRBD1 (5 bases). V lost 2 bases, J lost 4 bases, and 8 bases lay in between. This CDR3 region has 13 residues. Germline assignment: CDR1 LGHNA and CDR2 YSLEER. The CDR3 reads CASSQRQPETQYF. For the CDR3, the DNA is TGCGCCAGCAGCCAAAGACAGCCAGAGACCCAGTACTTC.

The chain carries TRBV27 and TRBJ1-6; 7 bases line up with TRBD1. Per germline, CDR1 MNHEY and CDR2 SMNVEV (reference sequence). With V trimmed by 6 bases and J by 2 bases, 7 bases remained unmatched. The CDR3 consists of 16 residues. The CDR3 DNA sequence: TGTGCCAGCAGGGCGACAGGGTTCGCCTATAATTCACCCCTCCACTTT. Translating it yields CASRATGFAYNSPLHF.

Turning to this clone: The same CDR3 can be traced to other DNA sequences in this sample. J is TRBJ1-1 and V is TRBV30, with TRBD1 matching 7 bases. V was clipped by 2 bases and J by 4 bases; unmatched bases: 7. This CDR3 region has 14 residues. Germline CDR1 and CDR2: GTSNPN and SVGIG (reference sequence). The CDR3 reads CAWSITGVGTEAFF. The DNA for the CDR3 is TGTGCCTGGAGTATTACAGGGGTGGGCACTGAAGCTTTCTTT.

In its sample, this clone was seen once. This same CDR3 is encoded by further DNA sequences in the sample. The rearrangement joins TRBV9 to TRBJ2-1; D gene uncertain. V lost 0 bases, J lost 4 bases, and 11 bases lay in between. Germline V lookup: CDR1 SGDLS, CDR2 YYNGEE. This CDR3 spans 15 amino acids. The CDR3 DNA is TGTGCCAGCAGCGTAGCCCCGGGCAGTTACAATGAGCAGTTCTTC. This gives the protein CASSVAPGSYNEQFF.

The rearrangement joins TRBV5-1 to TRBJ2-5; 11 bases line up with TRBD2. V lost 0 bases and J lost 1; bases outside the gene matches: 2. Germline CDR1 and CDR2: SGHRS and YFSETQ. The CDR3 is 16 amino acids. The CDR3 region has the DNA TGCGCCAGCAGCTTGGGACTAGCGGGGTTCCAAGAGACCCAGTACTTC. This codes for CASSLGLAGFQETQYF.

Of note for this clone: At the DNA level, this CDR3 is encoded by other sequences in the same sample as well. The chain links TRBV28 to TRBJ1-5, with D possibly being TRBD1 (5 bases). CDR1 and CDR2 from the germline V gene are MDHEN and SYDVKM. Trimming removed 2 bases at V and 6 bases at J, with 5 bases between. The CDR3 covers 12 residues. DNA of the CDR3: TGTGCCAGCAGTTTACAGGGTCAGCCCCAGCATTTT. It is translated as CASSLQGQPQHF.

The genes are TRBV29-1 and TRBJ1-1, with a possible D match to TRBD1 (5 bases). The CDR3 extends over 14 amino acids. V was cut by 3 bases and J by 3 bases, with 14 bases left in between. CDR1 and CDR2 from the germline V gene are SQVTM and ANQGSEA. CDR3 nucleotide sequence: TGCAGCGTTGATTCCATTACGGGGGACACTGAAGCTTTCTTT. Translation: CSVDSITGDTEAFF.

The chain couples TRBV6-1 to TRBJ1-1; 7 bases match TRBD1. J gave up 5 bases and V 2 bases, and 5 bases lay outside the gene matches. The CDR3 totals 14 residues. Germline CDR1 is MNHNS and CDR2 is SASEGT. The CDR3 coding sequence is TGTGCCAGCAGTGAATCTCCAGGGGGAACTGAAGCTTTCTTT. Translating gives CASSESPGGTEAFF.

About this clone: Other DNA sequences of this sample code for an identical CDR3. The chain joins TRBV5-1 to TRBJ2-1; no firm D call. V lost 0 bases, J lost 7 bases, and 8 bases lay in between. From germline, CDR1 is SGHRS and CDR2 YFSETQ. CDR3 length equals 13 residues. The CDR3 loop is CASSLAVGNEQFF. CDR3 DNA: TGCGCCAGCAGCTTGGCGGTAGGTAATGAGCAGTTCTTC.

This rearrangement joins TRBV12-5 to TRBJ1-2; unclear D gene. Germline lookup yields CDR1 LGHNT and CDR2 FRNRAP. V shed 6 bases and J shed 5 bases, with 13 bases lying between them. This CDR3 contains 13 residues. As DNA, the CDR3 is TGTGCTAGTGGAAATGATGCGGAGTATGGCTACACCTTC. Amino acid sequence: CASGNDAEYGYTF.

The sample holds a few counts of this clone. The J gene is TRBJ2-5, the V gene TRBV7-2; tentatively, D is TRBD1 or TRBD2 (5 bases each). Trimming removed 5 bases at V and 1 base at J, with 11 bases between. Germline V lookup: CDR1 SGHTA, CDR2 FQGNSA. This CDR3 has 14 residues. Here the CDR3 DNA reads TGTGCCAGCAGCCGGGACGGGCCCCAAGAGACCCAGTACTTC. The encoded protein is CASSRDGPQETQYF.

This chain joins TRBV2 and TRBJ2-7; D not certain. Germline CDR1 is SNHLY and CDR2 is FYNNEI. Trimming removed 2 bases from V and 5 bases from J, with 10 bases in between. The CDR3 contains 13 residues. Written as DNA, the CDR3 is TGTGCCAGCAGTGAATCCCTTAGCCACGAGCAGTACTTC. As protein: CASSESLSHEQYF.

This CDR3 is CASSLRSYEKLFF. Here the CDR3 DNA reads TGCGCCAGCAGCCTTCGTTCGTATGAAAAACTGTTTTTT. The V gene is TRBV4-1, the J gene TRBJ1-4; D is unclear. The CDR3 sequence is 13 residues long. The germline CDR1 and CDR2 sequences are MGHRA and YSYEKL. V lost 4 bases to trimming and J lost 6 bases, with 9 bases between them.

The chain carries TRBV2 and TRBJ1-1; D is perhaps TRBD1 (6 bases). Deletions cut 8 bases from V and 11 bases from J, with 18 bases between. Germline-derived CDR1 and CDR2 are SNHLY and FYNNEI. The CDR3 loop spans 12 amino acids. Written as DNA, the CDR3 is TGTGCCAGCCGGGCAGGGACGAGGGGGGCTTTCTTT. This gives the protein CASRAGTRGAFF.

This clone appeared a single time. The chain employs TRBV29-1 and TRBJ1-2; 8 bases map to TRBD1. The germline CDR1 and CDR2 sequences are SQVTM and ANQGSEA. The CDR3 sequence is 14 residues long. The J segment lost 5 bases and the V segment lost 1 base, leaving 6 bases of the junction unmatched. CDR3 in amino acids: CSVEGADRVYGYTF. In DNA form, the CDR3 reads TGCAGCGTTGAAGGCGCGGACAGGGTGTATGGCTACACCTTC.

V gene TRBV6-4 combines with J gene TRBJ2-6; no clear D gene. CDR3 length equals 14 residues. Trimming took 5 bases from V and 0 from J, leaving 5 bases between them. From germline, CDR1 is MRHNA and CDR2 SNTAGT. The CDR3 sequence is CASSIDSGANVLTF. The CDR3 coding sequence is TGTGCCAGCAGTATCGACTCTGGGGCCAACGTCCTGACTTTC.

The chain employs TRBV7-2 and TRBJ1-5; D is unclear. The CDR3 loop spans 15 amino acids. V dropped 0 bases and J dropped 3 bases, with 9 bases sitting between them. Germline lookup yields CDR1 SGHTA and CDR2 FQGNSA. The CDR3 DNA follows: TGTGCCAGCAGCTTAGCTGCCCAATACAATCAGCCCCAGCATTTT. Protein product: CASSLAAQYNQPQHF.

This sequence joins TRBV12-2 and TRBJ2-7; the table's D call of TRBD1 was not tested on the DNA. TRBV12-2 is a known pseudogene. The CDR3 consists of 13 residues. CDR3 nucleotide sequence: TGTGCAAGTCGCGTCAGGGTTAAGTACGAGCAGTACTTC. This translates into CASRVRVKYEQYF.